The sequence of this TCR beta chain was determined in a study of blood T cell repertoires in COVID-19. Some clones are missing from TCRdb's copy, which holds only in-frame ones; the method was immunoSEQ multiplex PCR. Among about 79,000 clones listed, about 87% were seen once. Germline values: CDR1 LNHDA, CDR2 SQIVND (reference sequence). This CDR3 spans 15 amino acids. Losses at the gene ends were 6 bases for V and 5 bases for J; bases not matched to a gene: 11. The chain recombines TRBV19 with TRBJ2-7; 9 bases agree with TRBD1. Sample: peripheral blood. This TCR was recovered from a man aged 50-60 years with active COVID-19. This CDR3 reads CASRGFGTGNHEQYF. The CDR3, as DNA: TGTGCCAGTAGGGGGTTCGGGACAGGGAACCACGAGCAGTACTTC.